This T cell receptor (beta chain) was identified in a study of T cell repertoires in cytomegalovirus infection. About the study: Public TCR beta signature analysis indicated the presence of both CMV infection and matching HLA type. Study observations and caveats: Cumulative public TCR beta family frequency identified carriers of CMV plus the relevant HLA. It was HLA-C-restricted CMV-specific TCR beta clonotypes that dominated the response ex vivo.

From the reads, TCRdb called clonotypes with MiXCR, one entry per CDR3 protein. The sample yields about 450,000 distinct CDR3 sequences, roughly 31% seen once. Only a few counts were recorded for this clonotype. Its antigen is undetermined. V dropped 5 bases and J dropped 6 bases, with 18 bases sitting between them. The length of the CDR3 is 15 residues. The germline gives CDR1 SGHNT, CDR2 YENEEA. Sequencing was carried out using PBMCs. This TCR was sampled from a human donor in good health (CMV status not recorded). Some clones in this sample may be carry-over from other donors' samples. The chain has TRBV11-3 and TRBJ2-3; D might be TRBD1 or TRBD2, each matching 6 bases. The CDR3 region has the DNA TGTGCCAGCAGCCCGCCGGGGGCAGGGGTGGATACGCAGTATTTT. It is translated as CASSPPGAGVDTQYF.